This TCR delta chain was captured by sequencing in a study of γδ T cells in repeated Plasmodium falciparum infection. Looking at the study overall: Malaria-naive adults were infected with P. falciparum NF54 four times over around 600 days. Notes on the study in general: Over time and infection, Vgamma9/Vdelta2+ repertoires remained highly stable and polyclonal.

Each sorted gammadelta sample had TRG and TRD chains sequenced. TCRdb re-processed the multiplex PCR reads via CATT. The sample carries tens of thousands of delta-chain clones, over 1.1% recorded once. The CDR3 length is 19 residues. CDR1 is TSWWSYY, CDR2 QGS, per germline. Flow sorting of PBMC yielded separate Vgamma9/Vdelta2+ and Vdelta2-negative gammadelta T cell populations for bulk repertoire analysis. Only a few counts were recorded for this clone. Its antigen is currently unknown. TCRdb's listed protein matches a much larger clone and diverges from this DNA's translation at residue 4, likely through a read error; the protein shown comes from the DNA.

Source material: gamma-delta T cells from blood. The chain recombines TRDV1 with TRDJ1, with 8 bases that match TRDD3. TCRdb offers no J gene call, so here the DNA was matched to germline to obtain one. The source of this sequence is a pool of human donors (malaria-infected and uninfected, not separated). In nucleotides, the CDR3 is TGTGCTCTTGAGGAACATTACGTCTCGGGGGATATTGATACCGATAAACTCATCTTT. Amino acid sequence: CALEEHYVSGDIDTDKLIF.